This TCR beta chain stems from a study of Ad26.COV2.S vaccination and SARS-CoV-2 variants. Treatment given: approximately 18 received Ad26.COV2.S at low or high dose, single or two shots; roughly five received placebo; per-sample allocation not given. Sampling happened 63 days after the first vaccine or placebo injection. This CDR3 is built from 15 residues. With 6 bases clipped from V and 5 bases from J, the junction kept 9 bases outside the gene matches. CDR1 is MNHEY and CDR2 is SVGAGI in the germline V gene. This table comes from immunoSEQ multiplex PCR, and its TCRdb copy is limited to in-frame clones, with some not included. Of some 250,000 clones in the sample, roughly 90% were seen once.

The source is a person aged 18-60 years who received the Ad26.COV2.S COVID-19 vaccine or a placebo. This sample comprised peripheral blood, obtained in a trial of Ad26.COV2.S vaccine versus placebo. J is TRBJ1-2 and V is TRBV6-5; the match to TRBD1 covers 10 bases. DNA of the CDR3: TGTGCCAGCAGCGGGACAGGGGCGAATGATTATGGCTACACCTTC. Its protein is CASSGTGANDYGYTF.